This entry describes one T cell receptor beta chain. No cognate antigen has been identified for it. The sample holds no much larger clone one base away, and base qualities are not on file. Stable vitiligo was defined as no change in lesions over the previous 6 months. For classification as stable, the absence of confetti depigmentation, a clinical sign of active vitiligo, was additionally required. Patients who had been treated within the previous three months were excluded. PBMCs were isolated from heparinized blood by Ficoll density gradient centrifugation and were subsequently flash-frozen. This record belongs to a study of resident and recirculating memory T cells in vitiligo (dated by TCRdb to 2017 to 2018). Background for the entire study: For TCR beta sequencing, epidermis was obtained by shave biopsy from two lesional and two nonlesional sites, and PBMCs were also collected, from each of a few stable vitiligo patients. Without cell sorting, samples were homogenized immediately before genomic DNA was extracted using the Qiagen DNeasy Blood & Tissue Kit. The human TCR beta sequencing tested whether specific clones in lesional vitiligo skin differed from clones in nonlesional skin and blood. Overall results and qualifications from the work: TCR sequences were not shared across biopsy sites or across patients, which suggests that different T cell clones infiltrate different lesions, a pattern described as private specificity. Even within a single patient, overlap and correlation analysis found no significant repertoire overlap between any biopsies apart from each lesion compared with itself. Clonality was not the same from one vitiligo lesion to another, and no unique dominant TCR clone turned up. Mechanistic studies in the future are needed to assess how much the detected T cell clones and the human Trm pools versus Tcm pools each contribute.

TCR beta chains were amplified from genomic DNA with the immunoSEQ hsTCRB kit. The immunoSEQ service ran the sequencing of the TCR beta libraries on an Illumina MiSeq instrument. In the original analysis: Analysis of the repertoire data was performed with the immunoSEQ Analyzer. Drawn from immuneACCESS, this table holds only the in-frame rearrangements with V and J called that TCRdb kept. Clones are partly lost; checked studies trace under half to an unresolved V gene and leave the rest unexplained. Clone size and the V and J calls come from that table; the DNA yielded D and trimming. In all, the sample holds tens of thousands of clones, and roughly 94% of those were seen once. More than 4.5% of the sample belongs to the ten largest clones. Measured from the cysteine to the phenylalanine, the CDR3 is 16 residues long. The only DNA kept is the CDR3, 48 bases in frame from the first base. The CDR1 and CDR2 encoded by the germline V gene are SGHTA and FQGTGA. At the junction V is shortened by 5 bases and J by 2 bases; bases outside the gene matches: 12.

Sequencing used blood. This clonotype was sampled from a male donor with vitiligo. The chain couples TRBV7-3 to TRBJ2-7, with TRBD2 identical over 7 junction bases. The DNA sequence is given as TGTGCCAGCAGCCCTAGGGCCTCTAGCGGCCCCTACGAGCAGTACTTC. It translates to CASSPRASSGPYEQYF. Full variable domain (CDR3 extended with the reference TRBV7-3 and TRBJ2-7 proteins): GAGVSQTPSNKVTEKGKYVELRCDPISGHTALYWYRQSLGQGPEFLIYFQGTGAADDSGLPNDRFFAVRPEGSVSTLKIQRTERGDSAVYLCASSPRASSGPYEQYFGPGTRLTVT.